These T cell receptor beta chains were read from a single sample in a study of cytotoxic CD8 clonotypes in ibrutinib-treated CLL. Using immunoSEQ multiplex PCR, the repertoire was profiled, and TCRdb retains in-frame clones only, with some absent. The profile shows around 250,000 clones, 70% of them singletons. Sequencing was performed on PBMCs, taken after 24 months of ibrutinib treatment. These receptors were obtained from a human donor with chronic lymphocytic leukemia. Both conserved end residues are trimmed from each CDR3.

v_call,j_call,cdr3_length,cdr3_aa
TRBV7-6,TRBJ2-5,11,ASSSHNQETQY
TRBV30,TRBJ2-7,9,AWSLSYEQY
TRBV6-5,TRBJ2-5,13,ASSVRGRDQETQY
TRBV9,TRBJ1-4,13,ASSGGTGAEGGVF
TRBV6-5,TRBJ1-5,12,ASSYSNSEQPQH
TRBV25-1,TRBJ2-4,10,ASSDGVKGKY
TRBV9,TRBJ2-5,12,ASSQQGSQETQY
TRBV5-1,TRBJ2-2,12,ASSLVVLTGELF
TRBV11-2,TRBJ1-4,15,ASSLDRFGGRNEKLF
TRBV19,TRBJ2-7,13,ASSMTSGRTYEQY
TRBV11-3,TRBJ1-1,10,ASSLDNTEAF
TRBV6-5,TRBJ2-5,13,ASSPSGGSGETQY
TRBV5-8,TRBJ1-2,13,ASSFWTGDAYGYT
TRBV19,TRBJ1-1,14,ASSLRIGTMNTEAF
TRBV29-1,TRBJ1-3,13,SVIEMDTSGNTIY
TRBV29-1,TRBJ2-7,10,SVGGDLGEQY
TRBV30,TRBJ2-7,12,AWGEEGPTYEQY
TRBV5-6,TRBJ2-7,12,ASSPTSGRYEQY
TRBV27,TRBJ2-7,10,ASQDRTYEQY
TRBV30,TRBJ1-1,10,AWRDLRTEAF